This T cell receptor (beta chain) was observed in a study of T-cell reconstitution after alpha-beta-depleted transplantation in children. There are many counts of this clonotype. Unique molecular identifiers were incorporated into the prepared TCRbeta library. TCRdb ran MiXCR on the PCR reads and lists one entry per CDR3 protein. In the table there are fewer than 250,000 distinct CDR3 sequences, roughly 8.2% of which are singletons. This sample comprised PBMCs, mostly from graft donor cells, obtained 180 days after TCRalphabeta/CD19-depleted stem cell transplant. The source of this sequence is a male patient between 5 and 17 years old who had a stem cell transplant for acute lymphoblastic leukemia, so the T cells may come from the graft donor.

As DNA, the CDR3 is TGTGCCAGCACCTTGACTAGCGGGGTTCAAGAGACCCAGTACTTC. Protein product: CASTLTSGVQETQYF. The V call is TRBV7-7, the J call TRBJ2-5; 11 bases map to TRBD2. V lost 7 bases to trimming and J lost 2 bases; unmatched junction nucleotides: 6. This CDR3 comprises 15 residues. CDR1 and CDR2 (germline): SSHAT, FNYEAQ (reference sequence).